Presented here are 19 T cell receptor beta chains from one specimen sequenced in a study of shared clonotypes between healthy human individuals. Profiled with immunoSEQ multiplex PCR; TCRdb holds only in-frame clones, not every one. The sample lists millions of clones; approximately 95% were seen once. Input material: naive CD4+ T cells from PBMCs. Subset given: CD45RA+ positively selected. All receptors derive from a man aged 18-30 years in good health. Some clones in this sample may be carry-over from other donors' samples.

The chain's CDR3 is CAWSVQSGTDTQYF. The CDR3 region has the DNA TGTGCCTGGAGTGTACAGTCGGGCACAGATACGCAGTATTTT. The chain recombines TRBV30 with TRBJ2-3; unclear D gene. The CDR3 extends over 14 amino acids. Trimming left V 0 bases short and J 1 base short, with 8 bases between. Germline V lookup: CDR1 GTSNPN, CDR2 SVGIG (reference sequence).

This sequence joins TRBV29-1 and TRBJ1-2; D unresolved. Between the trimmed V and J ends, which lost 1 base and 8 bases, there was a span of 11 bases. The CDR3 runs to 12 residues. Germline V gene lookup returns CDR1 SQVTM and CDR2 ANQGSEA. The CDR3 spells CSVEGVGGGYTF. The DNA for the CDR3 is TGCAGCGTTGAAGGGGTGGGAGGGGGCTACACCTTC.

The chain employs TRBV20-1 and TRBJ2-5, with unresolved D. Germline CDR1 is DFQATT and CDR2 is SNEGSKA (reference sequence). The CDR3 covers 11 residues. Trimming took off 3 bases at V and 5 bases at J, with 7 bases between the two ends. CDR3 sequence: CSASPMETQYF. The CDR3 DNA sequence: TGCAGTGCTAGCCCGATGGAGACCCAGTACTTC.

The rearrangement links TRBV28 to TRBJ2-4; D perhaps matches TRBD1 (6 bases). The CDR3 is 15 amino acids. Trimming left V 10 bases short and J 0 bases short, with 16 bases between. CDR1 and CDR2 (germline): MDHEN, SYDVKM. CDR3 protein: CATWDTKLAKNIQYF. CDR3 coding DNA: TGTGCCACCTGGGACACTAAACTAGCCAAAAACATTCAGTACTTC.

The rearrangement joins TRBV7-9 to TRBJ2-7, with 9 bases fitting TRBD1. The CDR3 is 14 amino acids. Unmatched junction bases numbered 6, after V lost 4 bases and J lost 5 bases. Germline CDR1 and CDR2: SEHNR and FQNEAQ (reference sequence). The CDR3 DNA reads as TGTGCCAGCAGCTACCAACAGGGGGCAGACGAGCAGTACTTC. Residues: CASSYQQGADEQYF.

This chain uses TRBV7-2 with TRBJ2-2, with D hard to call. This CDR3 has 16 residues. The germline gives CDR1 SGHTA, CDR2 FQGNSA. Trimming left V 10 bases short and J 0 bases short, with 18 bases between. CDR3 protein: CATPVAAYTNTGELFF. As DNA, the CDR3 is TGTGCCACCCCCGTTGCGGCATACACGAACACCGGGGAGCTGTTTTTT.

This clone showed up just once. This sequence joins TRBV27 and TRBJ1-2, with D possibly matching TRBD1 (6 bases). The CDR3 loop spans 15 amino acids. Per the germline V gene, CDR1 is MNHEY and CDR2 is SMNVEV (reference sequence). The V gene lost 4 bases and the J gene lost 1 base, with 13 bases spanning the gap. The CDR3 region has the DNA TGTGCCAGCAGTTCTGGGGGACAAGTTAACTATGGCTACACCTTC. This codes for CASSSGGQVNYGYTF.

This clone appeared once. This chain uses TRBV28 with TRBJ2-7; no clear D gene. V lost 7 bases to trimming and J lost 1 base, with 17 bases between them. The CDR3 totals 15 residues. Germline loops: CDR1 MDHEN, CDR2 SYDVKM. CDR3: CASTKPLGRSYEQYF. CDR3 DNA sequence: TGTGCCAGCACCAAACCCCTAGGCAGATCCTACGAGCAGTACTTC.

This clone was seen a single time. In the same sample, other DNA sequences code for this CDR3. The chain has TRBV5-1 and TRBJ2-2, with 7 bases that match TRBD1. The CDR3 is 14 residues long. CDR1 and CDR2 (germline): SGHRS, YFSETQ. With V trimmed by 3 bases and J by 4 bases, 3 bases remained unmatched. CDR3: CASSSGQPTGELFF. For the CDR3, the DNA is TGCGCCAGCAGCTCGGGACAGCCCACCGGGGAGCTGTTTTTT. Looking up the rest from reference TRBV5-1 and TRBJ2-2 gives the full variable domain: KAGVTQTPRYLIKTRGQQVTLSCSPISGHRSVSWYQQTPGQGLQFLFEYFSETQRNKGNFPGRFSGRQFSNSRSEMNVSTLELGDSALYLCASSSGQPTGELFFGEGSRLTVL.

The chain employs TRBV9 and TRBJ2-5, with 8 bases matching TRBD2. CDR1 and CDR2 (germline): SGDLS, YYNGEE. This CDR3 is 16 amino acids long. Trimming removed 0 bases from V and 0 bases from J; junction bases left unmatched: 4. The CDR3 DNA reads as TGTGCCAGCAGCGTAGGAGCGGGGGTGTACCAAGAGACCCAGTACTTC. Translating gives CASSVGAGVYQETQYF.

V gene TRBV7-6 combines with J gene TRBJ1-3; perhaps TRBD1 as D (5 bases). Trimming shortened V by 5 bases and J by 4 bases, and 12 bases separated the two germline ends. The CDR3 extends over 14 amino acids. Germline V gene lookup returns CDR1 SGHVS and CDR2 FNYEAQ. The CDR3 reads CASSPTWGGNTIYF. DNA of the CDR3: TGTGCCAGCAGCCCCACGTGGGGCGGAAACACCATATATTTT.

Comments on this clone: The same CDR3 arises from other DNA sequences in this sample as well. The V and J genes are TRBV7-2 and TRBJ2-3; 8 bases match TRBD1. The CDR3 runs 14 residues. Germline V gene data show CDR1 as SGHTA and CDR2 as FQGNSA. With V trimmed by 1 base and J by 3 bases, 0 bases remained unmatched. For the CDR3, the DNA is TGTGCCAGCAGCTTAGACAGGGGGACAGATACGCAGTATTTT. It translates to CASSLDRGTDTQYF.

The chain carries TRBV28 and TRBJ1-2, with TRBD1 matching over 9 bases. This CDR3 spans 15 amino acids. The germline V gene encodes CDR1 MDHEN and CDR2 SYDVKM. Trimming took 2 bases from V and 1 from J; bases not matched to a gene: 2. In DNA form, the CDR3 reads TGTGCCAGCAGTTTAGGGGACAGGGATAACTATGGCTACACCTTC. It is translated as CASSLGDRDNYGYTF.

The chain is built from TRBV19 and TRBJ1-3; the D gene is possibly TRBD1 (6 bases). This CDR3 region has 15 residues. Germline V gene sequence: CDR1 LNHDA, CDR2 SQIVND (reference sequence). Trimming took 3 bases from V and 4 from J, leaving 13 bases between them. The CDR3 sequence is CASSILRQAGNTIYF. In DNA form, the CDR3 reads TGTGCCAGTAGTATCCTCCGACAGGCCGGAAACACCATATATTTT.

This chain joins TRBV5-8 and TRBJ1-5; D unresolved. The CDR3 is made up of 12 amino acids. Trimming took 7 bases from V and 1 from J, leaving 6 bases between them. Germline assignment: CDR1 SGHTS and CDR2 YDEGEE. CDR3 protein: CASATSNQPQHF. The CDR3 nucleotides are TGTGCCAGCGCTACCAGCAATCAGCCCCAGCATTTT.

This clone was seen only a few times. This CDR3 is also generated by other DNA sequences in the sample. The gene calls are TRBV28 and TRBJ2-7; tentatively, D is TRBD1 (5 bases). The CDR3 extends over 12 amino acids. The V gene lost 2 bases and the J gene lost 3 bases, with 5 bases spanning the gap. CDR1 and CDR2 (germline): MDHEN, SYDVKM. CDR3 sequence: CASSLDSYEQYF. In nucleotides, the CDR3 is TGTGCCAGCAGTTTAGACAGCTACGAGCAGTACTTC.

V gene TRBV15 combines with J gene TRBJ2-1; D unresolved. This CDR3 spans 15 amino acids. V lost 3 bases to trimming and J lost 0 bases, with 9 bases between them. Per the germline V gene, CDR1 is LNHNV and CDR2 is YYDKDF (reference sequence). The CDR3 loop reads CATSRAPNSYNEQFF. CDR3 bases: TGTGCCACCAGCAGGGCGCCCAACTCCTACAATGAGCAGTTCTTC.

The chain joins TRBV18 to TRBJ1-5; 7 bases are a match to TRBD1. This CDR3 contains 16 residues. The V segment lost 5 bases and the J segment 0 bases; nucleotides outside the gene matches: 7. Germline lookup yields CDR1 KGHSH and CDR2 LQKENI. CDR3 sequence reads: CASSTRQGGSNQPQHF. The DNA of the CDR3 is TGTGCCAGCTCAACTCGACAGGGAGGTAGCAATCAGCCCCAGCATTTT.

The rearrangement links TRBV18 to TRBJ1-2, with no clear D. Deletions cut 2 bases from V and 3 bases from J, with 7 bases between. In germline, CDR1 is KGHSH, CDR2 LQKENI. The CDR3 has 13 residues. CDR3 protein: CASSPRPDYGYTF. CDR3 DNA: TGTGCCAGCTCACCAAGGCCTGACTATGGCTACACCTTC.